The next 32 T cell receptor beta chains were all read from a single sample in a study of blood T cell repertoires in COVID-19. Data came from immunoSEQ multiplex PCR; TCRdb stores just in-frame clones and leaves some out. The table includes about 240,000 clones, approximately 83% detected once. The sample comprised PBMCs or T cells enriched from blood (not recorded which). The receptors were sampled from a middle-aged woman who had been exposed to COVID-19.

A remark on this clone: The same CDR3 can be traced to other DNA sequences in this sample. V is TRBV7-9 and J is TRBJ1-1; a weak D match, TRBD1 (5 bases). The ends were cut back, 8 bases at V and 1 base at J, with 8 bases in the middle. From germline, CDR1 is SEHNR and CDR2 FQNEAQ (reference sequence). This CDR3 has 12 amino acids. CDR3 coding DNA: TGTGCCAGCCGCCAGGGGAACACTGAAGCTTTCTTT. The encoded protein is CASRQGNTEAFF. The complete variable domain, with remaining parts taken from reference TRBV7-9 and TRBJ1-1, reads DTGVSQNPRHKITKRGQNVTFRCDPISEHNRLYWYRQTLGQGPEFLTYFQNEAQLEKSRLLSDRFSAERPKGSFSTLEIQRTEQGDSAMYLCASRQGNTEAFFGQGTRLTVV.

The rearrangement joins TRBV2 to TRBJ1-1, with TRBD1 identical over 8 bases. The CDR3 loop spans 14 amino acids. Trimming removed 6 bases from V and 1 base from J; junction bases left unmatched: 4. CDR1 and CDR2 (germline): SNHLY, FYNNEI. The CDR3 bases are TGTGCCAGCAGGGAAACAGGGGGGAACACTGAAGCTTTCTTT. Translation gives CASRETGGNTEAFF.

The chain joins TRBV4-2 to TRBJ2-5; 8 bases align to TRBD2. Per the germline V gene, CDR1 is LGHNA and CDR2 is YNFKEQ. V shed 3 bases and J 5 bases; nucleotides not matched to a gene: 8. CDR3 size: 15 residues. The CDR3 DNA reads as TGTGCCAGCAGCCAGAGGCGGGGGGTCGGGGAGACCCAGTACTTC. It codes for CASSQRRGVGETQYF.

This sequence joins TRBV7-2 and TRBJ2-1, with TRBD2 matching over 10 bases. The CDR3 loop spans 15 amino acids. Germline-derived CDR1 and CDR2 are SGHTA and FQGNSA. V trimming: 5 bases; J trimming: 7 bases; junction bases outside the gene matches: 8. CDR3 sequence (DNA): TGTGCCAGCAGCGTAACCGGGACTAGCGATAATGAGCAGTTCTTC. Encoded protein: CASSVTGTSDNEQFF.

The chain is built from TRBV7-2 and TRBJ1-3; D remains ambiguous. Germline loops: CDR1 SGHTA, CDR2 FQGNSA. V lost 5 bases and J 4 bases, leaving 9 bases between the germline ends. The CDR3 covers 13 residues. The CDR3, as DNA: TGTGCCAGCAGCCCTCCCCAGGGAAACACCATATATTTT. Protein sequence: CASSPPQGNTIYF. The complete variable domain, with remaining parts taken from reference TRBV7-2 and TRBJ1-3, reads GAGVSQSPSNKVTEKGKDVELRCDPISGHTALYWYRQSLGQGLEFLIYFQGNSAPDKSGLPSDRFSAERTGGSVSTLTIQRTQQEDSAVYLCASSPPQGNTIYFGEGSWLTVV.

This chain joins TRBV7-2 and TRBJ2-2, with D tentatively TRBD2 (5 bases). The CDR3 consists of 16 residues. Per germline, CDR1 SGHTA and CDR2 FQGNSA. Deletions cut 4 bases from V and 0 bases from J, with 12 bases between. The CDR3 DNA follows: TGTGCCAGCAGCTCCACGGCGGGTACGAACACCGGGGAGCTGTTTTTT. Residues: CASSSTAGTNTGELFF.

V gene TRBV6-2 or TRBV6-3 combines with J gene TRBJ2-1, with D tentatively TRBD2 (7 bases). CDR1 and CDR2 (germline): MNHEY, SVGEGT. The CDR3 consists of 15 residues. V dropped 5 bases and J dropped 7 bases, with 18 bases sitting between them. The CDR3 nucleotides are TGTGCCAGCAGTCCCTGGGGGGGGCCAAGGAATGAGCAGTTCTTC. This translates into CASSPWGGPRNEQFF.

The rearrangement uses TRBV5-1 and TRBJ1-6; D uncertain. V dropped 2 bases and J dropped 1 base, with 10 bases sitting between them. The CDR3 runs 16 residues. Germline CDR1 SGHRS, CDR2 YFSETQ. The CDR3 DNA sequence: TGCGCCAGCAGCTTATGGTCGGGGTCCTATAATTCACCCCTCCACTTT. Translated: CASSLWSGSYNSPLHF.

The chain combines TRBV5-1 with TRBJ2-3; 15 bases match TRBD2. The CDR3 consists of 18 residues. The germline V gene encodes CDR1 SGHRS and CDR2 YFSETQ. Germline trimming cut 3 bases from V and 0 bases from J; bases unmatched to any gene: 5. Here the CDR3 DNA reads TGCGCCAGCAGCTGGGGACTAGCGGGGGGCGCTAGCACAGATACGCAGTATTTT. Translation gives CASSWGLAGGASTDTQYF.

V usage is TRBV5-1 and J usage is TRBJ2-5; D is ambiguous. Trimming shortened V by 4 bases and J by 2 bases, and 3 bases separated the two germline ends. The germline CDR1 and CDR2 sequences are SGHRS and YFSETQ. The CDR3 totals 11 residues. The CDR3, as DNA: TGCGCCAGCAGCGTACAAGAGACCCAGTACTTC. As protein: CASSVQETQYF.

The chain employs TRBV28 and TRBJ2-7; D might be TRBD1 (6 bases). Trimming removed 2 bases at V and 2 bases at J, with 10 bases between. Germline CDR1 and CDR2: MDHEN and SYDVKM. This CDR3 comprises 14 residues. The CDR3 reads CASSLGQGPYEQYF. CDR3 nucleotides: TGTGCCAGCAGTTTAGGCCAGGGGCCCTACGAGCAGTACTTC.

This chain uses TRBV3-1 (or the pseudogene TRBV3-2) with TRBJ1-1, with D possibly being TRBD1 (5 bases). The CDR3 loop spans 13 amino acids. Germline assignment: CDR1 LGHDT and CDR2 YNNKEL (reference sequence). V lost 5 bases to trimming and J lost 1 base, with 8 bases between them. The CDR3 region has the DNA TGTGCCAGCAGCTATGGACAGAACACTGAAGCTTTCTTT. Its protein product is CASSYGQNTEAFF.

In its sample, this clone was seen once. The chain combines TRBV7-8 with TRBJ1-2, with TRBD1 matching over 8 bases. Germline values: CDR1 SGHVS, CDR2 FQNEAQ. With V trimmed by 8 bases and J by 0 bases, 14 bases remained unmatched. This CDR3 is 17 amino acids long. CDR3 amino acids: CASGRDRRFAANYGYTF. The CDR3 nucleotides are TGTGCCAGCGGCAGGGACAGGCGGTTTGCAGCTAACTATGGCTACACCTTC.

The chain links TRBV28 to TRBJ1-2; 11 bases align to TRBD1. Germline CDR1 is MDHEN and CDR2 is SYDVKM. The CDR3 length is 14 residues. V shed 6 bases, J shed 7 bases, and the junction held 7 bases outside the gene matches. The CDR3 here is CASSRGQGAFGYTF. In DNA form, the CDR3 reads TGTGCCAGCAGCCGCGGACAGGGGGCTTTTGGCTACACCTTC.

The chain links TRBV3-1 (or the pseudogene TRBV3-2) to TRBJ1-3; D unclear. The CDR3 consists of 12 residues. The germline V gene encodes CDR1 LGHDT and CDR2 YNNKEL (reference sequence). Trimming took off 2 bases at V and 4 bases at J, with 3 bases between the two ends. CDR3 sequence: CASSQTGNTIYF. The CDR3 region has the DNA TGTGCCAGCAGCCAAACAGGAAACACCATATATTTT.

The chain recombines TRBV27 with TRBJ2-7, with TRBD1 as a possible D gene (7 bases). The germline V gene has CDR1 MNHEY and CDR2 SMNVEV (reference sequence). Trimming left V 4 bases short and J 3 bases short, with 19 bases between. The length of the CDR3 is 16 residues. As DNA, the CDR3 is TGTGCCAGCAGTTCCACGGACAGGTGGAGGGACTACGAGCAGTACTTC. Its protein is CASSSTDRWRDYEQYF.

For the CDR3, the DNA is TGTGCCAGCAGGAGACAAAGGAACTATGGCTACACCTTC. It is translated as CASRRQRNYGYTF. This chain connects TRBV6-5 to TRBJ1-2; D unresolved. The CDR3 runs 13 residues. The germline gives CDR1 MNHEY, CDR2 SVGAGI. V dropped 6 bases and J dropped 2 bases, with 10 bases sitting between them.

This chain links TRBV9 with TRBJ1-1, with D tentatively TRBD1 (6 bases). The V end lost 3 bases, the J end lost 0 bases, and 12 bases lay between the germline ends. The CDR3 runs 15 residues. Germline V CDR1 and CDR2: SGDLS, YYNGEE. CDR3 sequence (DNA): TGTGCCAGCAGCGCGTCACAGGGTTTGAACACTGAAGCTTTCTTT. Translating it yields CASSASQGLNTEAFF. The full variable domain, rest sourced from reference TRBV9 and TRBJ1-1, is DSGVTQTPKHLITATGQRVTLRCSPRSGDLSVYWYQQSLDQGLQFLIQYYNGEERAKGNILERFSAQQFPDLHSELNLSSLELGDSALYFCASSASQGLNTEAFFGQGTRLTVV.

The chain combines TRBV11-2 with TRBJ2-1, with 7 bases identical to TRBD1. Germline V gene data show CDR1 as SGHAT and CDR2 as FQNNGV. This CDR3 has 15 residues. Unmatched junction bases numbered 4, after V lost 1 base and J lost 4 bases. As DNA, the CDR3 is TGTGCCAGCAGCTTAGTCGGACAGGTTTACAATGAGCAGTTCTTC. The encoded protein is CASSLVGQVYNEQFF. Full variable domain (outside the CDR3, taken from reference TRBV11-2 and TRBJ2-1): EAGVAQSPRYKIIEKRQSVAFWCNPISGHATLYWYQQILGQGPKLLIQFQNNGVVDDSQLPKDRFSAERLKGVDSTLKIQPAKLEDSAVYLCASSLVGQVYNEQFFGPGTRLTVL.

The genes are TRBV18 and TRBJ1-2; TRBD1 agrees at 10 bases. V lost 3 bases, J lost 5 bases, and 6 bases stayed unmatched. The CDR3 is made up of 15 amino acids. Germline V gene sequence: CDR1 KGHSH, CDR2 LQKENI. Here the CDR3 reads CASSPFDRGPYGYTF. The CDR3 DNA follows: TGTGCCAGCTCACCTTTTGACAGGGGGCCATATGGCTACACCTTC.

The chain couples TRBV2 to TRBJ2-7, with TRBD1 matching over 7 bases. This CDR3 has 14 residues. Germline V gene lookup returns CDR1 SNHLY and CDR2 FYNNEI. The J segment lost 2 bases and the V segment lost 7 bases, leaving 8 bases of the junction unmatched. The CDR3: CASTRGTAPYEQYF. CDR3 DNA sequence: TGTGCCAGCACCCGAGGGACAGCCCCCTACGAGCAGTACTTC.

This clone was observed once. This chain joins TRBV5-6 and TRBJ1-2, with TRBD1 matching 12 bases. The CDR3 runs 14 residues. Germline V gene data show CDR1 as SGHDT and CDR2 as YYEEEE. Losses at the gene ends were 4 bases for V and 6 bases for J; bases not matched to a gene: 4. CDR3 sequence: CASSAGTGGDGYTF. The CDR3, as DNA: TGTGCCAGCAGCGCCGGGACAGGGGGCGATGGCTACACCTTC.

This clone was seen once. This chain links TRBV24-1 with TRBJ1-2, with D tentatively TRBD1 (6 bases). Trimming removed 3 bases at V and 8 bases at J, with 9 bases between. CDR1 is KGHDR and CDR2 is SFDVKD in the germline V gene. The CDR3 sequence is 12 residues long. The CDR3 bases are TGTGCCACCAGTGATCGGGACACAGGCTACACCTTC. The encoded protein is CATSDRDTGYTF.

The chain combines TRBV19 with TRBJ2-4; 9 bases fit TRBD1. V trimming: 2 bases; J trimming: 7 bases; junction bases outside the gene matches: 3. Germline lookup yields CDR1 LNHDA and CDR2 SQIVND (reference sequence). The CDR3 has 14 residues. As DNA, the CDR3 is TGTGCCAGTAGTATAAGGACAGGGGAGAACATTCAGTACTTC. Its protein is CASSIRTGENIQYF. Variable domain in full (rest from reference TRBV19 and TRBJ2-4): DGGITQSPKYLFRKEGQNVTLSCEQNLNHDAMYWYRQDPGQGLRLIYYSQIVNDFQKGDIAEGYSVSREKKESFPLTVTSAQKNPTAFYLCASSIRTGENIQYFGAGTRLSVL.

V usage is TRBV27 and J usage is TRBJ2-1; TRBD1 matches at 10 bases. V lost 7 bases and J lost 2; bases outside the gene matches: 5. The germline CDR1 and CDR2 sequences are MNHEY and SMNVEV (reference sequence). The CDR3 sequence is 15 residues long. The CDR3 reads CASTTGQGAYNEQFF. CDR3 DNA sequence: TGTGCCAGCACAACTGGACAGGGGGCCTACAATGAGCAGTTCTTC.

The V and J genes are TRBV3-1 (or the pseudogene TRBV3-2) and TRBJ1-1; tentative D call: TRBD1 (6 bases). CDR1 and CDR2 from the germline V gene are LGHDT and YNNKEL (reference sequence). The germline V and J ends were trimmed by 4 bases and 5 bases, with 14 bases remaining between them. The CDR3 is 14 residues long. CDR3 protein: CASSPGGGRTEAFF. CDR3 in DNA: TGTGCCAGCAGCCCAGGCGGGGGGCGGACTGAAGCTTTCTTT.

V and J are TRBV7-6 and TRBJ2-1, with 7 bases identical to TRBD2. The CDR3 is 13 amino acids. The V gene's germline CDR1 is SGHVS and CDR2 FNYEAQ. The ends lost 0 bases at V and 15 bases at J; junction bases unmatched: 8. The CDR3 protein is CASSLAVAGVPFF. The CDR3 nucleotides are TGTGCCAGCAGCTTAGCGGTGGCGGGGGTACCGTTCTTC.

The J gene is TRBJ1-1, the V gene TRBV15; D is undetermined. CDR1 is LNHNV and CDR2 is YYDKDF in the germline V gene (reference sequence). CDR3 length: 12 amino acids. Deletions cut 0 bases from V and 10 bases from J, with 9 bases between. The CDR3 DNA is TGTGCCACCAGCAGAGATAGACGGGGAGCTTTCTTT. It codes for CATSRDRRGAFF.

The J gene is TRBJ1-1, the V gene TRBV6-5; no firm D call. Trimming took off 6 bases at V and 1 base at J, with 9 bases between the two ends. This CDR3 has 13 amino acids. Germline CDR1 is MNHEY and CDR2 is SVGAGI. The CDR3 loop reads CASSTVTNTEAFF. CDR3 sequence (DNA): TGTGCCAGCAGCACAGTTACGAACACTGAAGCTTTCTTT.

CDR3 protein: CASTPGQGQIMNTEAFF. DNA for the CDR3: TGTGCCAGCACCCCCGGACAGGGCCAAATTATGAACACTGAAGCTTTCTTT. This chain connects TRBV6-2 or TRBV6-3 to TRBJ1-1; 8 bases match TRBD1. The germline CDR1 and CDR2 sequences are MNHEY and SVGEGT. The CDR3 is made up of 17 amino acids. J lost 0 bases, V lost 7 bases, and 13 bases had no gene match.

The chain employs TRBV5-1 and TRBJ2-1, with D possibly being TRBD2 (6 bases). Germline CDR1 SGHRS, CDR2 YFSETQ. The CDR3 extends over 15 amino acids. The V gene lost 4 bases and the J gene lost 3 bases, with 14 bases spanning the gap. Written as DNA, the CDR3 is TGCGCCAGCAGCGCCAGGAGGGCTGGCTACAATGAGCAGTTCTTC. Its protein is CASSARRAGYNEQFF.

V is TRBV29-1 and J is TRBJ2-1; possible D gene TRBD1, 6 bases. The V gene's germline CDR1 is SQVTM and CDR2 ANQGSEA. Trimming removed 7 bases from V and 6 bases from J, with 10 bases in between. The CDR3 runs to 11 residues. The CDR3 spells CSGGQTNEQFF. DNA of the CDR3: TGCAGCGGAGGACAGACCAATGAGCAGTTCTTC.